This T cell receptor beta chain was documented in a study of T-cell memory formation after mild COVID-19. Study context: Across donors, TCR clusters were largely donor specific. Notes on the study in general: Chiefly within CM and EM were the contracting CD4+ clones; CD8+ ones were within EMRA.

This CDR3 spans 13 amino acids. Trimming cost V 3 bases and J 3 bases, with 9 bases left between them. TCRdb re-analysed the 5' RACE reads in MiXCR, keeping a single row per CDR3 protein. Of 110,000 to 150,000 distinct CDR3 sequences in the sample, 13% to 15% were seen once. This clonotype was recorded at least ten times. Antigen: not known. The chain has TRBV12-3 or TRBV12-4 and TRBJ2-7, with a possible D match to TRBD1 (6 bases). The receptor's source is an adult woman who had mild COVID-19 (a few samples of this study predate the infection). Cell type and time point are not known. Specimen: PBMCs or a T cell subset sorted from them (not recorded which). The CDR3 nucleotides are TGTGCCAGCAGTTTCAGGACAGACTACGAGCAGTACTTC. Its translation is CASSFRTDYEQYF.